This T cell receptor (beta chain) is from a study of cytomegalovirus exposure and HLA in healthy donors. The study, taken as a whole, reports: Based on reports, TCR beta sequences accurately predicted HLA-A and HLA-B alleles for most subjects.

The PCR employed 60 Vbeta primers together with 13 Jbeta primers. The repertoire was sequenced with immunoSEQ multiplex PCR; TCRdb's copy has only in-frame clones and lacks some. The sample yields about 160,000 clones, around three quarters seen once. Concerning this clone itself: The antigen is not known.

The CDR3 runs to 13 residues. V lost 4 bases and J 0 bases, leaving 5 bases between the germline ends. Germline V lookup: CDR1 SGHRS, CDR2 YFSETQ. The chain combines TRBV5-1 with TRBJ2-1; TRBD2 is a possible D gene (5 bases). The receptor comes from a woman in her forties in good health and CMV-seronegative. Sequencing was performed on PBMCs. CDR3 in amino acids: CASSRDSYNEQFF. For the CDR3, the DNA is TGCGCCAGCAGCCGGGACTCCTACAATGAGCAGTTCTTC.